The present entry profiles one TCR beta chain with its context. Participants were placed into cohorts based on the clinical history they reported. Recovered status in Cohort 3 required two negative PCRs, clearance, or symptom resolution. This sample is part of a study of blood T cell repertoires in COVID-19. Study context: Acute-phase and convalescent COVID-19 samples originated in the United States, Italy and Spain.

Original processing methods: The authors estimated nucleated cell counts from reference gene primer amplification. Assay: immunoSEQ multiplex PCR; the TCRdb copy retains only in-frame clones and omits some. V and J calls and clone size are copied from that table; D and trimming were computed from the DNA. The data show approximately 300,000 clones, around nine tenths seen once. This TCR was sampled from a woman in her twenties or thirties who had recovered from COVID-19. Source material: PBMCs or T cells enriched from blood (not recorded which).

CDR3 nucleotide sequence: TGTGCCAGCAGTTTGCCAGCTAGCGGGAGGTCCCTTGTAGATGACGAGCAGTACTTC. Protein sequence: CASSLPASGRSLVDDEQYF. The chain recombines TRBV28 with TRBJ2-7, with 11 nucleotides matching TRBD2. The CDR3 is 19 amino acids. The ends lost 3 bases at V and 5 bases at J; junction bases unmatched: 18. Germline CDR1 is MDHEN and CDR2 is SYDVKM.